This T cell receptor (beta chain) was profiled in a study of CD8+ T cells in alopecia areata. Study summary: In an open-label trial, patients got 5 to 10 mg tofacitinib twice daily.

Reverse transcribed after extraction, RNA yielded cDNA as the sequencing template. Repertoires were generated with immunoSEQ multiplex PCR, while TCRdb's copy carries only in-frame clones and drops some. Here the sample spans about 160,000 clones, around 87% being singletons. Study results and limitations: Patients displayed less clarity in TCR sharing than mice, a finding possibly related to HLA.

Germline CDR1 reads SNHLY; CDR2 reads FYNNEI. V was pared by 6 bases and J by 4 bases, with 6 bases of the junction left unmatched. This CDR3 region has 14 residues. Specimens obtained from alopecia areata patients comprised lesional scalp punch biopsies and peripheral blood. On this clone itself: Its antigen is currently unknown.

The specimen comprised CD8+ T cells sorted from blood, sampled at week 0. This TCR was sampled from a human donor with alopecia areata. The rearrangement uses TRBV2 and TRBJ1-5, with TRBD1 identical over 7 bases. CDR3 nucleotides: TGTGCCAGCAGAGCCCCACAGGGGAATCAGCCCCAGCATTTT. This translates into CASRAPQGNQPQHF.